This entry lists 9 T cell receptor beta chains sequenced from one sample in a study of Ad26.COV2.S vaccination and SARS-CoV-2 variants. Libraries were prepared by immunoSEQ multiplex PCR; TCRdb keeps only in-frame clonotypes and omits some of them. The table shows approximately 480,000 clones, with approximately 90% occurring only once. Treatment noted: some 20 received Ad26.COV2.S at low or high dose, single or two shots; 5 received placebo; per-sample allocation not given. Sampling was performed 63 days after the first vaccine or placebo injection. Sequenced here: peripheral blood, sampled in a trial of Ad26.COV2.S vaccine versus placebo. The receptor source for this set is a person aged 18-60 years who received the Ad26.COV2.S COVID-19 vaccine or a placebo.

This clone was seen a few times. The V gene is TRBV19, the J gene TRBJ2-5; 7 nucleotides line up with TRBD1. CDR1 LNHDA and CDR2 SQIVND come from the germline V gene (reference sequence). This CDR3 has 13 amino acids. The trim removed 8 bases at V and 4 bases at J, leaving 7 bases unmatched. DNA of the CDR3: TGTGCCAGTCGGCGACAGGGTTTAGAGACCCAGTACTTC. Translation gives CASRRQGLETQYF.

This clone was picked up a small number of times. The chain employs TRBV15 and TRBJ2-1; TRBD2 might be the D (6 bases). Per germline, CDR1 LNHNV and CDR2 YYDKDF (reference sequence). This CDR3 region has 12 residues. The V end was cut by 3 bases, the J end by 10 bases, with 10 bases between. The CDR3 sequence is CATSRTRREQFF. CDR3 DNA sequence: TGTGCCACCAGCAGGACTAGGCGAGAGCAGTTCTTC.

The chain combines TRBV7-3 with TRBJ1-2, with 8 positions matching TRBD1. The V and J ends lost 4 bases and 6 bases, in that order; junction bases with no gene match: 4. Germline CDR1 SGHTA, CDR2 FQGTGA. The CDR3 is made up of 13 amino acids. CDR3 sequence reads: CASSSQGVDGYTF. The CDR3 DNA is TGTGCCAGCAGCTCACAGGGGGTAGATGGCTACACCTTC.

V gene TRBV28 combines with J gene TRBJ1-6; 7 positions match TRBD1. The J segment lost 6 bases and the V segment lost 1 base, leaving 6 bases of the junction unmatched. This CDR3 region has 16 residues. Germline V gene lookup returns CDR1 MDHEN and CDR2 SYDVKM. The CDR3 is CASSLSGQISNSPLHF. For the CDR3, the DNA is TGTGCCAGCAGTTTATCGGGACAGATCTCTAATTCACCCCTCCACTTT.

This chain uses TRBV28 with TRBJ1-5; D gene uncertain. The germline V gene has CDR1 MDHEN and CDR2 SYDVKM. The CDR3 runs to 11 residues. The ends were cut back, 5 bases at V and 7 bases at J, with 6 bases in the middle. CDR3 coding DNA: TGTGCCAGCAGTGTGGGCCAGCCCCAGCATTTT. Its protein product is CASSVGQPQHF.

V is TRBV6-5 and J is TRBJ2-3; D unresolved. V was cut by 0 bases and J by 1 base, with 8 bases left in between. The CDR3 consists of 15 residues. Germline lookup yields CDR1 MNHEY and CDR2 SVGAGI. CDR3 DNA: TGTGCCAGCAGTTACTCGATCTGGCGCACAGATACGCAGTATTTT. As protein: CASSYSIWRTDTQYF.

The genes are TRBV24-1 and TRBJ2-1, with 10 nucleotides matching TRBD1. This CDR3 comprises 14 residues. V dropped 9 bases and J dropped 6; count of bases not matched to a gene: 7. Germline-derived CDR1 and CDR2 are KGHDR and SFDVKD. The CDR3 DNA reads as TGTGCCACCCAGCGGACAGGGGGACCCAATGAGCAGTTCTTC. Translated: CATQRTGGPNEQFF.

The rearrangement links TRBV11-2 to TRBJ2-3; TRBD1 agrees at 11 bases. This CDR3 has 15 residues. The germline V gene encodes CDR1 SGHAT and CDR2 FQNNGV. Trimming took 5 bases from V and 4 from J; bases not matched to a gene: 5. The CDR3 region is CASSPRTGGSDTQYF. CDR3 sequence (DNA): TGTGCCAGCAGCCCCCGGACAGGGGGCTCAGATACGCAGTATTTT.

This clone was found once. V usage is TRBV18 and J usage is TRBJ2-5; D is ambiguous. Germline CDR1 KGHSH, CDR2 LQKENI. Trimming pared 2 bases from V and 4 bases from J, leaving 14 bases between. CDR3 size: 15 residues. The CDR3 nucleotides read TGTGCCAGCTCACCAGTCCCCAGTAGATCAGAGACCCAGTACTTC. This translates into CASSPVPSRSETQYF.